This T cell receptor (beta chain) derives from a study of blood T cells in healthy people across ages. Study results and caveats: The lack of PBMC sorting stopped any conclusive naive versus antigen-experienced comparison.

The V end lost 5 bases, the J end lost 2 bases, and 17 bases lay between the germline ends. The germline V gene encodes CDR1 MDHEN and CDR2 SYDVKM. The CDR3 contains 16 residues. Turning to this clonotype: Its antigen is undetermined.

A J-beta primer mix and a sample-barcoded 5' primer were used in a second PCR of roughly 6 to 11 cycles. TCRdb recomputed calls from the 5' RACE reads with MiXCR, one row per CDR3 protein. In the table there are roughly 1,800,000 distinct CDR3 sequences, just under 50% of which are singletons. The genes are TRBV28 and TRBJ2-3, with D uncertain. The source of this sequence is a woman aged 40 to 50 in good health. Source material: blood. The CDR3 is CASSTTASSPTDTQYF. CDR3 nucleotides: TGTGCCAGCAGTACTACGGCCTCGAGCCCCACAGATACGCAGTATTTT. Full variable domain (missing parts from reference TRBV28 and TRBJ2-3): DVKVTQSSRYLVKRTGEKVFLECVQDMDHENMFWYRQDPGLGLRLIYFSYDVKMKEKGDIPEGYSVSREKKERFSLILESASTNQTSMYLCASSTTASSPTDTQYFGPGTRLTVL.